This record looks at one T cell receptor (beta chain) sequence and its context. Antigen: not known. TCR beta was sequenced from blood CD8+ and CD4+ T cells. Included as multiple sclerosis controls were treatment-naive patients who had stable or active relapsing-remitting disease. These data are taken from a study of CD8 T cells in Susac syndrome. Overall study findings and caveats: The study recognized that its TCR sequencing and HLA analysis covered a relatively small number of individuals.

The V and J ends lost 3 bases and 3 bases respectively, with 11 bases between them. CDR1 MNHEY and CDR2 SMNVEV come from the germline V gene (reference sequence). This CDR3 has 14 residues. An input of roughly 0.45 to 1 ug of RNA was subjected to reverse transcription using random hexamers. With immunoSEQ multiplex PCR, TCR beta CDR3 was amplified across 54 Vbeta and 13 Jbeta. TCRdb analysed the immunoSEQ multiplex PCR reads with MiXCR anew, one entry per CDR3 protein. This table holds under 550,000 distinct CDR3 sequences, around 83% found once. This sequence was found in a human donor with multiple sclerosis. The chain combines TRBV27 with TRBJ2-5; a weak D match, TRBD1 (7 bases). Sequencing was performed on CD8+ T cells from PBMCs. CDR3 sequence (DNA): TGTGCCAGCAGTTTGACAGGGACTGAAGAGACCCAGTACTTC. This encodes CASSLTGTEETQYF.